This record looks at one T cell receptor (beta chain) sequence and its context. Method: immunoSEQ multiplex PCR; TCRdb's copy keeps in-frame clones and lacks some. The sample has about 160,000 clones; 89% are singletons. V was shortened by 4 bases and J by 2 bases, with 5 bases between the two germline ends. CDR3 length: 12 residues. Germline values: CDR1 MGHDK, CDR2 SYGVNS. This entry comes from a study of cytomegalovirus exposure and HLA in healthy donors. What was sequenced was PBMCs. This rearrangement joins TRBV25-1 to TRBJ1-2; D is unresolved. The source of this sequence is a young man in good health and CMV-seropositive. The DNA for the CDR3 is TGTGCCAGCAGTGCCGCGAACTATGGCTACACCTTC. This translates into CASSAANYGYTF.